This T cell receptor (beta chain) derives from a study of control samples from healthy donors and cancer patients. The germline CDR1 and CDR2 sequences are SGDLS and YYNGEE. V was shortened by 3 bases and J by 0 bases, with 10 bases between the two germline ends. The CDR3 spans 15 residues. Generated by immunoSEQ multiplex PCR, the TCRdb table keeps only in-frame clones and is missing some. In the table there are over 150,000 clones, roughly 95% of which are singletons. This clonotype originated in a woman in her 30s in good health. What was sequenced was blood. J is TRBJ1-5 and V is TRBV9; possibly TRBD1 for D (5 bases). CDR3 nucleotides: TGTGCCAGCAGCGACGGACACTATAGCAATCAGCCCCAGCATTTT. Residues: CASSDGHYSNQPQHF.